The 2 T cell receptor beta chains given below trace back to one sample, sequenced in a study of blood T cells in healthy people across ages. A J-beta primer mix and a sample-barcoded 5' primer were used in a second PCR of about 7 to 11 cycles. A single record per CDR3 protein comes from TCRdb applying MiXCR to the 5' RACE reads. This sample has approximately 850,000 distinct CDR3 sequences, with 55% to 75% found just once. Sequencing was performed on blood. The receptors come from a man younger than 40 in good health.

The rearrangement links TRBV28 to TRBJ2-7, with TRBD2 identical over 11 bases. Trimming took 6 bases from V and 3 from J; bases not matched to a gene: 4. This CDR3 region has 14 residues. The germline V gene has CDR1 MDHEN and CDR2 SYDVKM. The CDR3 nucleotides read TGTGCCAGCAGCGTTACTAGCGGGGGCTACGAGCAGTACTTC. Protein: CASSVTSGGYEQYF.

The chain couples TRBV29-1 to TRBJ2-3; unclear D gene. Per the germline V gene, CDR1 is SQVTM and CDR2 is ANQGSEA. The CDR3 runs 14 residues. Trimming pared 6 bases from V and 0 bases from J, leaving 13 bases between. CDR3 region: CSVKPGASTDTQYF. The CDR3 bases are TGCAGCGTCAAACCGGGCGCTAGCACAGATACGCAGTATTTT.